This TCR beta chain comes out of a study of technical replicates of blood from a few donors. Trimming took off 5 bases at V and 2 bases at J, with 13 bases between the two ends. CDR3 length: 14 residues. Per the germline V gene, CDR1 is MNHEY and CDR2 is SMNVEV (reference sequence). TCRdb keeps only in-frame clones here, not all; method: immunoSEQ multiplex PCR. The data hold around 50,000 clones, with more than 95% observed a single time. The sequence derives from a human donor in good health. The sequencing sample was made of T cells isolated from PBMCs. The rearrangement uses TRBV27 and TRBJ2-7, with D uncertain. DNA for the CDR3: TGTGCCAGCAGTCTCACGAACCGGGCCTACGAGCAGTACTTC. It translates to CASSLTNRAYEQYF.